The 13 T cell receptor beta chains given below trace back to one sample, sequenced in a study of shared clonotypes between healthy human individuals. CD45RO-negative, CCR7-positively selected cells formed the naive CD8 fraction, excluding terminally differentiated effector memory CD45RA+ cells. The table came from immunoSEQ multiplex PCR; TCRdb's copy has only in-frame clones and leaves some out. Here the sample spans about 2,200,000 clones, about 93% being singletons. The sample taken for sequencing was naive CD8+ T cells from PBMCs. The receptor set was obtained from a young man in good health. Some clones in this sample may be carry-over from other donors' samples.

This sequence joins TRBV28 and TRBJ1-5, with 9 bases lining up with TRBD1. The CDR3 length is 14 residues. J lost 6 bases, V lost 6 bases, and 6 bases had no gene match. CDR1 is MDHEN and CDR2 is SYDVKM in the germline V gene. This chain's CDR3 is CASSRTGAFQPQHF. CDR3 sequence (DNA): TGTGCCAGCAGCCGGACAGGGGCATTTCAGCCCCAGCATTTT.

J is TRBJ2-1 and V is TRBV9, with 9 bases matching TRBD1. V shed 3 bases and J 4 bases; nucleotides not matched to a gene: 5. This CDR3 spans 15 amino acids. CDR1 and CDR2 (germline): SGDLS, YYNGEE. The CDR3 bases are TGTGCCAGCAGCGGCGGACAGGGGCTATACAATGAGCAGTTCTTC. It encodes CASSGGQGLYNEQFF.

The chain couples TRBV4-2 to TRBJ2-7; 10 bases are shared with TRBD2. The CDR3 runs 15 residues. CDR1 LGHNA and CDR2 YNFKEQ come from the germline V gene. The J segment lost 7 bases and the V segment lost 2 bases, leaving 8 bases of the junction unmatched. The CDR3 nucleotides are TGTGCCAGCAGCCAAAAGGCTAGCGGGAGTGGGGAGCAGTACTTC. Its protein is CASSQKASGSGEQYF.

The rearrangement links TRBV7-2 to TRBJ1-3; D unresolved. The CDR3 is 15 amino acids. The germline V gene has CDR1 SGHTA and CDR2 FQGNSA. Trimming pared 5 bases from V and 0 bases from J, leaving 11 bases between. This chain's CDR3 is CASSQLRGSGNTIYF. CDR3 nucleotide sequence: TGTGCCAGCAGCCAACTCCGGGGCTCTGGAAACACCATATATTTT.

The table lists this clone with a count of one. This sample includes further DNA sequences coding for the same CDR3. This chain links TRBV19 with TRBJ2-7, with 9 nucleotides matching TRBD1. CDR1 and CDR2 from the germline V gene are LNHDA and SQIVND (reference sequence). The CDR3 consists of 14 residues. Germline trimming cut 3 bases from V and 2 bases from J; bases unmatched to any gene: 2. The CDR3 DNA follows: TGTGCCAGTAGTATCGGGACAGGGCCCTACGAGCAGTACTTC. Amino acids: CASSIGTGPYEQYF.

The chain employs TRBV19 and TRBJ1-5; possible D gene TRBD1, 5 bases. The V and J ends lost 9 bases and 0 bases respectively, with 12 bases between them. The CDR3 runs 14 residues. Germline V CDR1 and CDR2: LNHDA, SQIVND (reference sequence). The DNA for the CDR3 is TGTGCCAGCCAGGGCCCCTATAGCAATCAGCCCCAGCATTTT. Translated, it gives CASQGPYSNQPQHF.

V gene TRBV6-1 combines with J gene TRBJ1-5, with D perhaps matching TRBD1 (6 bases). Germline-derived CDR1 and CDR2 are MNHNS and SASEGT. This CDR3 is 14 amino acids long. V was shortened by 2 bases and J by 7 bases, with 12 bases between the two germline ends. The CDR3 region is CASSEYRVIQPQHF. CDR3 bases: TGTGCCAGCAGTGAATACAGGGTAATCCAGCCCCAGCATTTT.

The chain recombines TRBV6-1 with TRBJ2-7, with 8 bases fitting TRBD2. Germline CDR1 is MNHNS and CDR2 is SASEGT. Trimming at V came to 3 bases and at J to 0 bases, leaving 4 bases not matched to a gene. CDR3 size: 15 residues. The CDR3 sequence: CASSEYLAGSYEQYF. The CDR3 DNA reads as TGTGCCAGCAGTGAGTACCTAGCGGGCTCCTACGAGCAGTACTTC.

The CDR3 bases are TGTGCCAGCAGCCTGACTAGCGGGAGTGGGAGTGAGCAGTTCTTC. It specifies CASSLTSGSGSEQFF. This sequence joins TRBV7-2 and TRBJ2-1; 12 nucleotides line up with TRBD2. This CDR3 has 15 residues. With V trimmed by 5 bases and J by 9 bases, 8 bases remained unmatched. Germline CDR1 and CDR2: SGHTA and FQGNSA.

The chain couples TRBV7-6 to TRBJ2-7; 10 bases map to TRBD1. Trimming took 5 bases from V and 0 from J; bases not matched to a gene: 7. The germline gives CDR1 SGHVS, CDR2 FNYEAQ. This CDR3 region has 16 residues. The DNA for the CDR3 is TGTGCCAGCAGCGGGGAGGGACAGGGGCCCTCCTACGAGCAGTACTTC. It yields the protein CASSGEGQGPSYEQYF.

V is TRBV19 and J is TRBJ1-1; TRBD1 agrees at 7 bases. V lost 8 bases to trimming and J lost 4 bases; unmatched junction nucleotides: 13. The length of the CDR3 is 15 residues. In germline, CDR1 is LNHDA, CDR2 SQIVND (reference sequence). The CDR3 DNA reads TGTGCCAGTGCACAGGGGTCGATTAAGTCCACTGAAGCTTTCTTT. Protein product: CASAQGSIKSTEAFF.

The chain uses TRBV15 and TRBJ2-2; D remains unclear. Germline V lookup: CDR1 LNHNV, CDR2 YYDKDF (reference sequence). The CDR3 totals 16 residues. The ends were cut back, 0 bases at V and 0 bases at J, with 8 bases in the middle. CDR3 residues: CATSRDQTSNTGELFF. Written as DNA, the CDR3 is TGTGCCACCAGCAGAGATCAGACGTCGAACACCGGGGAGCTGTTTTTT.

This clone appeared a single time. V and J are TRBV5-1 and TRBJ2-3; a possible D gene is TRBD2 (6 bases). The CDR3 is 16 amino acids. Germline assignment: CDR1 SGHRS and CDR2 YFSETQ. With 0 bases removed from V and 2 bases from J, the gap between germline ends came to 13 bases. CDR3 amino acids: CASSLVVAETTDTQYF. Written as DNA, the CDR3 is TGCGCCAGCAGCTTGGTAGTAGCGGAGACCACAGATACGCAGTATTTT. The full variable domain, rest sourced from reference TRBV5-1 and TRBJ2-3, is KAGVTQTPRYLIKTRGQQVTLSCSPISGHRSVSWYQQTPGQGLQFLFEYFSETQRNKGNFPGRFSGRQFSNSRSEMNVSTLELGDSALYLCASSLVVAETTDTQYFGPGTRLTVL.